This T cell receptor (beta chain) was observed in a study of shared clonotypes between healthy human individuals. Overall study context: Per donor, three plates held CD4 naive cells, three held CD4 memory, two held CD8 naive and one held CD8 memory. Findings of the study overall: Researchers found naive subsets generally carried larger estimated richness than memory subsets. Sampling was confined to blood; repertoires within tissues likely differ.

The junction had 5 bases not matched to a gene; V was cut back by 5 bases and J by 4 bases. The CDR3 consists of 14 residues. CDR1 and CDR2 (germline): MNHEY, SMNVEV (reference sequence). Data came from immunoSEQ multiplex PCR; TCRdb stores just in-frame clones and leaves some out. The sample records some 350,000 clones, over 65% being singletons. In the case of this clone: Antigen specificity is unknown.

The material sequenced was memory CD4+ T cells sorted from blood. As to subset: CD45RA-negative fraction. This chain connects TRBV27 to TRBJ2-5; 9 bases map to TRBD1. The receptor was isolated from a man younger than 40 in good health. The CDR3 sequence is CASSRQDRGETQYF. The CDR3 nucleotides read TGTGCCAGCAGTCGCCAGGACAGGGGAGAGACCCAGTACTTC.